This is a list of T cell receptor beta chains from one sample in a study of siplizumab effects on memory and regulatory T cells. Profiled with immunoSEQ multiplex PCR; TCRdb holds only in-frame clones, not every one. The top ten clones hold approximately 5.3% of a sample with tens of thousands of clones, around 93% of them seen once. What was sequenced was CD8+ T cells sorted from blood. These receptors all stem from a human donor in good health. CDR3s include the opening cysteine and the closing phenylalanine or tryptophan. Fields, in order: J gene, V gene, CDR3 protein.

J: TRBJ1-3; V: TRBV5-4; CDR3: CASSRGPGENGNTIYF
J: TRBJ1-5; V: TRBV19; CDR3: CASSGFDREEQPQHF
J: TRBJ2-3; V: TRBV27; CDR3: CASSSADTQYF
J: TRBJ1-5; V: TRBV10-2; CDR3: CASSDPNQPQHF
J: TRBJ1-5; V: TRBV5-6; CDR3: CASSFFGQPQHF
J: TRBJ1-2; V: TRBV10-1; CDR3: CASSEWGILYGYTF
J: TRBJ2-1; V: TRBV2; CDR3: CASIGAGPWDEQFF
J: TRBJ1-5; V: TRBV27; CDR3: CASSLQLGVDQPQHF
J: TRBJ1-1; V: TRBV11-1; CDR3: CASSPENGGEAFF
J: TRBJ2-7; V: TRBV13; CDR3: CASSLGQSYEQYF
J: TRBJ1-1; V: TRBV6-1; CDR3: CASSEGTDPGTEAFF
J: TRBJ1-1; V: TRBV5-6; CDR3: CASSLSPETEAFF
J: TRBJ2-2; V: TRBV29-1; CDR3: CSAETGTGELFF
J: TRBJ1-2; V: TRBV13; CDR3: CASSLVTGANYGYTF
J: TRBJ2-3; V: TRBV5-4; CDR3: CASSSDGGAFTDTQYF
J: TRBJ2-5; V: TRBV9; CDR3: CASSGTGGTQYF
J: TRBJ1-4; V: TRBV7-2; CDR3: CASSLYTGSFNEKLFF
J: TRBJ2-3; V: TRBV2; CDR3: CASSEDRATSTDTQYF
J: TRBJ2-7; V: TRBV27; CDR3: CASSLSTYYEQYF
J: TRBJ1-1; V: TRBV29-1; CDR3: CSVEPSGATEAFF
J: TRBJ2-7; V: TRBV7-9; CDR3: CASSRTGSSYEQYF
J: TRBJ1-4; V: TRBV4-1; CDR3: CASSQDPGGKNEKLFF
J: TRBJ2-1; V: TRBV27; CDR3: CASSFLLAGGPDEQFF
J: TRBJ1-1; V: TRBV6-4; CDR3: CASSDLLTGEAFF
J: TRBJ2-7; V: TRBV6-1; CDR3: CASSRGDSSYEQYF
J: TRBJ2-7; V: TRBV7-2; CDR3: CASSFSYEQYF
J: TRBJ2-6; V: TRBV4-3; CDR3: CASSQDRDSGPGANVLTF
J: TRBJ2-1; V: TRBV7-9; CDR3: CASSSTSGGPGGDEQFF
J: TRBJ2-7; V: TRBV5-4; CDR3: CASSLEGDQEQYF
J: .; V: TRBV27; CDR3: CASSWGGRDYEQYF
J: TRBJ2-7; V: TRBV4-3; CDR3: CASSQDLRGSGNEQYF
J: TRBJ1-5; V: TRBV5-4; CDR3: CASSSGQGAPQHF